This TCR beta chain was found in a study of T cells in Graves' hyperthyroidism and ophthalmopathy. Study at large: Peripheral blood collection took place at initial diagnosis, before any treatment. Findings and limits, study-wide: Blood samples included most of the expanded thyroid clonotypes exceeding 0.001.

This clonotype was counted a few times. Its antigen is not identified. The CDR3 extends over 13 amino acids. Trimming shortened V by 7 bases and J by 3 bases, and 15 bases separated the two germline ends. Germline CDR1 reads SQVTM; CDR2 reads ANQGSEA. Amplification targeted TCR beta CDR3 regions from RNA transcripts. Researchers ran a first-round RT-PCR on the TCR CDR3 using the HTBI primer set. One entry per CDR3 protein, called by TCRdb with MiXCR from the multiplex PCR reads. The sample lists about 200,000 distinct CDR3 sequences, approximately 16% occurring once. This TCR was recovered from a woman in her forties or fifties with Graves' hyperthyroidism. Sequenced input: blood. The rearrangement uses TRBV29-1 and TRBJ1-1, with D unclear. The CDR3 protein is CSAEAAVYTEAFF. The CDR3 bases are TGCAGCGCCGAAGCCGCGGTGTACACTGAAGCTTTCTTT.